This T cell receptor beta chain is from a study of cytomegalovirus exposure and HLA in healthy donors. Turning to this clone: Its antigen remains unknown.

The CDR3 runs to 13 residues. Trimming took off 8 bases at V and 8 bases at J, with 15 bases between the two ends. CDR1 and CDR2 (germline): WSHSY, SAAADI. The primer mix had 60 Vbeta and 13 Jbeta primers. TCRdb's copy holds only in-frame clones and misses some; the assay was immunoSEQ multiplex PCR. The sample gives a few hundred thousand clones, 70% to 80% of which show up once; 0.2% to 0.25% is in the top ten. Study-wide points: Accurate HLA-A and HLA-B prediction from TCR beta sequences was reported for most subjects.

Source material: PBMCs. The chain uses TRBV10-2 and TRBJ1-4; possible D gene TRBD1, 6 bases. This receptor was identified in a girl between 2 and 10 years old in good health and CMV-seronegative. The CDR3 protein is CASRYRESEKLFF. CDR3 nucleotide sequence: TGCGCCAGCCGATACAGGGAATCCGAAAAACTGTTTTTT.